The 18 T cell receptor beta chains below come from one sample, sequenced in a study of blood T cell repertoires in COVID-19. The repertoire was sequenced with immunoSEQ multiplex PCR; TCRdb's copy has only in-frame clones and lacks some. The sample shows around 140,000 clones, 85% to 90% of them seen only once. Sequencing was done on a sample of peripheral blood. The receptor set was obtained from an elderly man with acute or convalescent COVID-19.

The table lists this clone with a few counts. V usage is TRBV5-6 and J usage is TRBJ1-4, with D possibly being TRBD1 (5 bases). Trimming removed 6 bases at V and 7 bases at J, with 19 bases between. The CDR3 contains 15 residues. Germline CDR1 and CDR2: SGHDT and YYEEEE. The CDR3 is CASTNWGGLVEKLFF. CDR3 DNA: TGTGCCAGCACGAACTGGGGGGGTCTTGTTGAAAAACTGTTTTTT.

J is TRBJ1-2 and V is TRBV18; D might be TRBD1 (6 bases). Per germline, CDR1 KGHSH and CDR2 LQKENI. Trimming removed 1 base from V and 2 bases from J, with 11 bases in between. This CDR3 spans 15 amino acids. The CDR3 DNA sequence: TGTGCCAGCTCACCACGGGACAAAACGAACTATGGCTACACCTTC. Protein sequence: CASSPRDKTNYGYTF. Full variable domain (rest looked up from reference TRBV18 and TRBJ1-2): NAGVMQNPRHLVRRRGQEARLRCSPMKGHSHVYWYRQLPEEGLKFMVYLQKENIIDESGMPKERFSAEFPKEGPSILRIQQVVRGDSAAYFCASSPRDKTNYGYTFGSGTRLTVV.

This chain joins TRBV18 and TRBJ2-1, with TRBD2 matching over 7 bases. The germline CDR1 and CDR2 sequences are KGHSH and LQKENI. This CDR3 contains 14 residues. V was clipped by 5 bases and J by 5 bases; unmatched bases: 6. CDR3 sequence: CASSTTSANNEQFF. In nucleotides, the CDR3 is TGTGCCAGCTCAACTACTAGCGCCAACAATGAGCAGTTCTTC.

This chain uses TRBV19 with TRBJ1-1, with D hard to call. This CDR3 is built from 12 residues. CDR1 is LNHDA, CDR2 SQIVND, per germline (reference sequence). With 4 bases removed from V and 5 bases from J, the gap between germline ends came to 8 bases. The CDR3 region is CASSTRGTEAFF. The CDR3 DNA follows: TGTGCCAGTAGTACCCGAGGGACTGAAGCTTTCTTT.

The chain combines TRBV7-2 with TRBJ1-2, with D unclear. CDR1 SGHTA and CDR2 FQGNSA come from the germline V gene. This CDR3 is 13 amino acids long. Trimming cost V 5 bases and J 3 bases, with 10 bases left between them. The CDR3 DNA sequence: TGTGCCAGCAGCCTTTGGAGGGACTATGGCTACACCTTC. As protein: CASSLWRDYGYTF.

V is TRBV10-3 and J is TRBJ1-1; D may be TRBD1 (5 bases). Trimming cost V 6 bases and J 1 base, with 15 bases left between them. The germline V gene encodes CDR1 ENHRY and CDR2 SYGVKD. This CDR3 is 15 amino acids long. The CDR3 spells CAISDGPGENTEAFF. CDR3 DNA sequence: TGTGCCATCAGCGACGGTCCGGGGGAGAACACTGAAGCTTTCTTT.

The sample holds one count of this clone. The chain uses TRBV5-1 and TRBJ2-1; the D is unclear. The CDR3 is 14 residues long. Germline V gene sequence: CDR1 SGHRS, CDR2 YFSETQ. The ends were cut back, 0 bases at V and 3 bases at J, with 7 bases in the middle. The CDR3 protein is CASSLGQIYNEQFF. The CDR3 DNA reads as TGCGCCAGCAGCTTGGGGCAGATCTACAATGAGCAGTTCTTC.

The chain is built from TRBV21-1 and TRBJ2-1; the table gives TRBD2 as D, unverified against the DNA. TRBV21-1 is recorded as a pseudogene. The CDR3 length is 15 residues. The CDR3 DNA reads TGTGCCAGCAGCCCCAGCGGGAGGGCCTACAATGAGCAGTTCTTC. Amino acids: CASSPSGRAYNEQFF.

V and J are TRBV5-8 and TRBJ2-7; 8 nucleotides align to TRBD2. Germline V CDR1 and CDR2: SGHTS, YDEGEE. The length of the CDR3 is 14 residues. V shed 5 bases and J 3 bases; nucleotides not matched to a gene: 7. The CDR3 DNA sequence: TGTGCCAGCAGTTCCCGGGAGGGGAACTACGAGCAGTACTTC. Translation gives CASSSREGNYEQYF.

V usage is TRBV6-5 and J usage is TRBJ2-7; 8 nucleotides line up with TRBD1. Trimming removed 6 bases from V and 6 bases from J; junction bases left unmatched: 13. The CDR3 has 15 residues. Germline-derived CDR1 and CDR2 are MNHEY and SVGAGI. This CDR3 reads CASSRTGGRVREQYF. Written as DNA, the CDR3 is TGTGCCAGCAGCCGAACAGGGGGTCGGGTTCGCGAGCAGTACTTC.

V is TRBV12-3 or TRBV12-4 and J is TRBJ2-7; TRBD2 might be the D (7 bases). CDR3 length: 13 amino acids. Trimming took 11 bases from V and 2 from J, leaving 16 bases between them. The CDR3 DNA reads as TGTGCCCGGGGGGAGGACAGTCCCTACGAGCAGTACTTC. It is translated as CARGEDSPYEQYF.

This chain links TRBV28 with TRBJ2-1; D gene unclear. The germline CDR1 and CDR2 sequences are MDHEN and SYDVKM. Trimming stripped 5 bases from V and 2 bases from J, with 10 bases between. The CDR3 totals 14 residues. DNA of the CDR3: TGTGCCAGCAGTCCTGCGGTTGCCTACAATGAGCAGTTCTTC. Translating gives CASSPAVAYNEQFF. The variable domain in full, completed from reference TRBV28 and TRBJ2-1, reads DVKVTQSSRYLVKRTGEKVFLECVQDMDHENMFWYRQDPGLGLRLIYFSYDVKMKEKGDIPEGYSVSREKKERFSLILESASTNQTSMYLCASSPAVAYNEQFFGPGTRLTVL.

This rearrangement joins TRBV6-5 to TRBJ1-6; no firm D call. Germline V lookup: CDR1 MNHEY, CDR2 SVGAGI. V lost 6 bases and J lost 7, with 16 bases in between. The CDR3 is 15 residues long. CDR3 bases: TGTGCCAGCAGAGAGGGAGGTACAATCAATTCACCCCTCCACTTT. Translation: CASREGGTINSPLHF.

The gene calls are TRBV7-2 and TRBJ1-1; TRBD1 might be the D (6 bases). The CDR3 totals 14 residues. Germline CDR1 is SGHTA and CDR2 is FQGNSA. V lost 1 base, J lost 8 bases, and 14 bases lay in between. The CDR3 DNA reads as TGTGCCAGCAGCTTAGTGACAGGAGGACTGGAAGCTTTCTTT. Translating it yields CASSLVTGGLEAFF.

The genes are TRBV2 and TRBJ2-1; TRBD2 matches at 9 bases. Losses at the gene ends were 6 bases for V and 5 bases for J; bases not matched to a gene: 8. The CDR3 is made up of 15 amino acids. Germline assignment: CDR1 SNHLY and CDR2 FYNNEI. As DNA, the CDR3 is TGTGCCAGCAGGAACCGGGAGCGGGGGGACAATGAGCAGTTCTTC. Translating gives CASRNRERGDNEQFF.

The CDR3 loop is CASSLPDRGPGNEQFF. The DNA for the CDR3 is TGTGCCAGCAGCTTGCCCGACAGGGGACCGGGCAATGAGCAGTTCTTC. This rearrangement joins TRBV5-4 to TRBJ2-1, with TRBD1 matching 8 bases. In germline, CDR1 is SGHNT, CDR2 YYREEE (reference sequence). Germline trimming cut 1 base from V and 6 bases from J; bases unmatched to any gene: 9. The CDR3 has 16 amino acids.

The CDR3 spells CASSLAGRGREQYF. In DNA, the CDR3 is TGTGCCAGCAGCTTGGCGGGCAGGGGGCGCGAGCAGTACTTC. The chain carries TRBV5-4 and TRBJ2-7, with 8 nucleotides matching TRBD1. CDR3 size: 14 residues. Unmatched junction bases numbered 5, after V lost 0 bases and J lost 6 bases. Germline values: CDR1 SGHNT, CDR2 YYREEE (reference sequence).

V and J are TRBV27 and TRBJ2-1; 8 bases agree with TRBD2. This CDR3 has 14 residues. From germline, CDR1 is MNHEY and CDR2 SMNVEV (reference sequence). The V and J ends lost 6 bases and 12 bases, in that order; junction bases with no gene match: 13. The CDR3 loop reads CASRIAGRISAQFF. CDR3 bases: TGTGCCAGCAGGATAGCGGGAAGGATATCTGCGCAGTTCTTC.